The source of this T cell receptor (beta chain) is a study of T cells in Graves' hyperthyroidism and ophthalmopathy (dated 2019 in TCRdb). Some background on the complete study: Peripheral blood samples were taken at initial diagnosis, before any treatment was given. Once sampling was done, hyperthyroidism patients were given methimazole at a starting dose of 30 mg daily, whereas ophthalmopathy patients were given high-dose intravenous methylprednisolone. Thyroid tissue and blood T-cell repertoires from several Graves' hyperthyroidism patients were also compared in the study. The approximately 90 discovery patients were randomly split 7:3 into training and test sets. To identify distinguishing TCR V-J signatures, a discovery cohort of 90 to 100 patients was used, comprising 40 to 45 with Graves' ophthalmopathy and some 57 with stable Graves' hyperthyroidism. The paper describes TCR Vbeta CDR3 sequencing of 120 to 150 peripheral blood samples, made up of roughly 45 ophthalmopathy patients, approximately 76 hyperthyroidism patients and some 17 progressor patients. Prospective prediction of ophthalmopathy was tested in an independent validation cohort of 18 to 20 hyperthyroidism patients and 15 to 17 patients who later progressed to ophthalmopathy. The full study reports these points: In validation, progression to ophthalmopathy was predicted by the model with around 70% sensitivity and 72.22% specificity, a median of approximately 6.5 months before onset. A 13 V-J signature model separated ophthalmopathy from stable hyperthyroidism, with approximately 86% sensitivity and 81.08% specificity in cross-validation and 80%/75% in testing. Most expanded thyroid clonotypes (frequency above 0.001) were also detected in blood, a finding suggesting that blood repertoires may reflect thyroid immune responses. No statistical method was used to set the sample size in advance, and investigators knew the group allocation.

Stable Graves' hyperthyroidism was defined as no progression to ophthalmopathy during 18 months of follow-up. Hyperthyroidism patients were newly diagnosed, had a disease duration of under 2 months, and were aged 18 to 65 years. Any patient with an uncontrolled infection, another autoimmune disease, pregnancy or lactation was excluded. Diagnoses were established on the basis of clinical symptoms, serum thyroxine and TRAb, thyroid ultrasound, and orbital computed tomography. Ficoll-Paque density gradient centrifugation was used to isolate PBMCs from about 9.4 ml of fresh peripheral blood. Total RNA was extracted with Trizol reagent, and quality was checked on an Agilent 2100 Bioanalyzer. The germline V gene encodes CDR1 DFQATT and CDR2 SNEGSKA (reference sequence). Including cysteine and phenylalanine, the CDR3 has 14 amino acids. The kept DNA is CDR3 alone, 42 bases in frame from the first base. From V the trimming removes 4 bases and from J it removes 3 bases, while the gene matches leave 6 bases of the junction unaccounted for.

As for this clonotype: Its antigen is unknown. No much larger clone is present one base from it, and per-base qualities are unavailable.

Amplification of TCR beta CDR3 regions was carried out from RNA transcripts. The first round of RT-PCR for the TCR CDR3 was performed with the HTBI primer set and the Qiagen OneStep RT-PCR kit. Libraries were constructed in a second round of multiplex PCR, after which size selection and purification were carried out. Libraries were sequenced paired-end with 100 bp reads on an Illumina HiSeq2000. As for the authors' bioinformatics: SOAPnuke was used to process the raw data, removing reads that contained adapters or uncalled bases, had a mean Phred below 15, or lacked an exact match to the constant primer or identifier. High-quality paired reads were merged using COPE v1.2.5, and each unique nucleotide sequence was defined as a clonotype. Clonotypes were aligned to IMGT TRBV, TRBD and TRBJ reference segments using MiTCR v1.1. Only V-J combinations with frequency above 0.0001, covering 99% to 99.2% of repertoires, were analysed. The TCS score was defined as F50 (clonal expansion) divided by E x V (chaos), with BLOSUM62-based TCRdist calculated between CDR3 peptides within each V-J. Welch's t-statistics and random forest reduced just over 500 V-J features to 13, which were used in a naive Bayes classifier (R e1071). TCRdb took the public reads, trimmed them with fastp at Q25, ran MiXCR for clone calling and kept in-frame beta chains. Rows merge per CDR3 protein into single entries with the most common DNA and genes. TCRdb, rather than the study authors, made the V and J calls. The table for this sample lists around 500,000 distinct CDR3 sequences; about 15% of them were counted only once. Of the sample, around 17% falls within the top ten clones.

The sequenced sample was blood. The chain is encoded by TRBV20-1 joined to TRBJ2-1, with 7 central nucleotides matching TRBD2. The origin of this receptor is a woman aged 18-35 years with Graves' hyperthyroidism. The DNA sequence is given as TGCAGTGCTATTCCCGGGACTAACTACAATGAGCAGTTCTTC. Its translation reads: CSAIPGTNYNEQFF.